This record concerns one T cell receptor (beta chain) sequence. This sample is drawn from a study of blood T cell repertoires in COVID-19. Donors in Cohort 3 who had recovered were those with two negative PCRs, healthcare professional clearance, or resolution of their symptoms. The CDR3 is 15 residues long. With V trimmed by 4 bases and J by 0 bases, 6 bases remained unmatched. Per germline, CDR1 SQVTM and CDR2 ANQGSEA. Produced via immunoSEQ multiplex PCR; TCRdb's table is partial and in-frame only. The data hold hundreds of thousands of clones, with around nine tenths observed a single time. This clonotype originated in a woman aged 45-65 years who had recovered from COVID-19. Sequencing used PBMCs or T cells enriched from blood (not recorded which). The V call is TRBV29-1, the J call TRBJ2-1; TRBD2 agrees at 7 bases. The CDR3 region is CSVAGGGSSYNEQFF. The CDR3 DNA reads as TGCAGCGTTGCTGGGGGGGGGTCCTCCTACAATGAGCAGTTCTTC.